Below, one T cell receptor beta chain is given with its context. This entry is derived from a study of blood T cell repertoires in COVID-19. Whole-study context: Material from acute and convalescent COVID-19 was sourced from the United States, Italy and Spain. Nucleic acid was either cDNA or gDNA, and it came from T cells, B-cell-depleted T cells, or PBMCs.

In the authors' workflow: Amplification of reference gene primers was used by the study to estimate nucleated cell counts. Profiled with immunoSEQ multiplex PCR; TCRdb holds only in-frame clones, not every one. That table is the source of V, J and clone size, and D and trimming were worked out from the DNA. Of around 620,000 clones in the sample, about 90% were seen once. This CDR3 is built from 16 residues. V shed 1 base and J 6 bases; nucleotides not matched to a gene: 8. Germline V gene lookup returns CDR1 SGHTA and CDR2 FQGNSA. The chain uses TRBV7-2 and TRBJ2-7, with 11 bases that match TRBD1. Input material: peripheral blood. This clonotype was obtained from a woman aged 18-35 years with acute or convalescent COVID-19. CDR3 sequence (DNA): TGTGCCAGCAGCTTAGAAGGGACAGGGGGATTTCGCGAGCAGTACTTC. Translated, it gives CASSLEGTGGFREQYF.